This T cell receptor (beta chain) stems from a study of PD-L1 blockade in urothelial cancer. The wider study: Between 0 and 3 prior chemotherapy regimens had been given to patients.

The time point denotes: peripheral blood 6 weeks after treatment start. The CDR3 sequence is 16 residues long. V shed 1 base and J 4 bases; nucleotides not matched to a gene: 8. Germline-derived CDR1 and CDR2 are SGDLS and YYNGEE. Every PCR was spiked with synthetic TCR analog templates. Sequenced by immunoSEQ multiplex PCR; TCRdb stores in-frame clones only, minus some. Of some 40,000 clones in the sample, about 90% were seen once. The source is a man aged 70-80 years with urothelial cancer. This material consisted of PBMCs, taken around atezolizumab (anti-PD-L1) treatment. V is TRBV9 and J is TRBJ2-1; TRBD2 matches at 7 bases. CDR3 amino acids: CASSVSGGSRYNEQFF. The CDR3 DNA reads as TGTGCCAGCAGCGTAAGTGGCGGGAGTCGGTACAATGAGCAGTTCTTC.